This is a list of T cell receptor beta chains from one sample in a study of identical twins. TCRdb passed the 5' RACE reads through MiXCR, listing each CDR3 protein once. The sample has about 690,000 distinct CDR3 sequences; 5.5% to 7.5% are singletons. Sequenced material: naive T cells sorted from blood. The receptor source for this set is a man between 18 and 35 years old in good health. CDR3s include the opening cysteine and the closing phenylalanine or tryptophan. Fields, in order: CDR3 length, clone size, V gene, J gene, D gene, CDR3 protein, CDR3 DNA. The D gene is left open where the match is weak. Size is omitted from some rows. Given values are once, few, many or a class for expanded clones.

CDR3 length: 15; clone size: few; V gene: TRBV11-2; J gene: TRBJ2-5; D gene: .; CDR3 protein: CASSFVRTAVETQYF; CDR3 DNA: TGTGCCAGCAGCTTTGTTAGGACCGCGGTGGAGACCCAGTACTTC
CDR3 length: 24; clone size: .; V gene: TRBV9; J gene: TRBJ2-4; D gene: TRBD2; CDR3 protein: CASSGVIDSLPMMLAGSAKNIQYF; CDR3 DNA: TGTGCCAGCAGCGGCGTTATAGACAGCCTCCCGATGATGTTAGCGGGATCAGCCAAAAACATTCAGTACTTC
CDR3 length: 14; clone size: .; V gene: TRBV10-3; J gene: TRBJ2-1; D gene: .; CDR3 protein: CAITRDSAHNEQFF; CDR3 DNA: TGTGCCATAACACGGGACTCGGCCCACAATGAGCAGTTCTTC
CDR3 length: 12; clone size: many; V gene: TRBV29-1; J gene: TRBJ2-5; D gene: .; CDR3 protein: CSVEPGKKTQYF; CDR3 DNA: TGCAGCGTTGAGCCAGGGAAGAAGACCCAGTACTTC
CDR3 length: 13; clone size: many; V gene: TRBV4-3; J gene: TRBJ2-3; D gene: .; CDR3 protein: CASSQVNGDTQYF; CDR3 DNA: TGCGCCAGCAGCCAAGTTAATGGAGATACGCAGTATTTT
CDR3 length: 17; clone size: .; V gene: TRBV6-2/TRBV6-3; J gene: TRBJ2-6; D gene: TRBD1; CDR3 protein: CASSYPTGGSGANVLTF; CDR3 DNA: TGTGCCAGCAGTTACCCGACAGGGGGCTCTGGGGCCAACGTCCTGACTTTC
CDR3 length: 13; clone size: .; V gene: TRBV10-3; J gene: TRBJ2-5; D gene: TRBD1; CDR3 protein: CAARGSIQETQYF; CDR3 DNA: TGTGCCGCCAGGGGGAGTATCCAAGAGACCCAGTACTTC
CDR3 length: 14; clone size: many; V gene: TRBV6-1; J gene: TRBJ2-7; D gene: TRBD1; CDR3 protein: CASRRPGGPYEQYF; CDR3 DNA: TGTGCCAGCAGGCGACCAGGGGGACCCTACGAGCAGTACTTC
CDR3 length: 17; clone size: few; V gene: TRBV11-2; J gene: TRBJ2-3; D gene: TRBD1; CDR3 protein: CASSWYRGTGMMNTQYF; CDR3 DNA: TGTGCCAGCAGCTGGTATAGGGGGACAGGGATGATGAATACGCAGTATTTT
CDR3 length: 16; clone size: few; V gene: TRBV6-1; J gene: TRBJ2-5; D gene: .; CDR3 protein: CASIRFSETPRETQYF; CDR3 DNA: TGTGCCAGCATTCGCTTCTCCGAAACCCCGCGGGAGACCCAGTACTTC
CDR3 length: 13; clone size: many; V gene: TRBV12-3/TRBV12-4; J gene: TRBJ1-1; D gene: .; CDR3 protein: CASSPDTIPEAFF; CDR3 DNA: TGTGCCAGCAGCCCGGACACCATCCCTGAAGCTTTCTTT
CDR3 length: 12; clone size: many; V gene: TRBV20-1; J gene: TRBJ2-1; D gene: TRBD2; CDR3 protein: CSVLAGDNEQFF; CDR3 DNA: TGCAGTGTACTAGCGGGAGACAATGAGCAGTTCTTC
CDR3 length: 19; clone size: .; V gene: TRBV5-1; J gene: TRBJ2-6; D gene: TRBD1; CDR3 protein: CASSLAVGQVLPGANVLTF; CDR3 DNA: TGCGCCAGCAGCTTGGCCGTGGGACAGGTTCTCCCTGGGGCCAACGTCCTGACTTTC
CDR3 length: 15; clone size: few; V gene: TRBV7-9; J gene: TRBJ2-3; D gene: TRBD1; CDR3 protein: CASSDGQGASDTQYF; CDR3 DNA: TGTGCCAGCAGCGACGGACAGGGGGCGTCAGATACGCAGTATTTT
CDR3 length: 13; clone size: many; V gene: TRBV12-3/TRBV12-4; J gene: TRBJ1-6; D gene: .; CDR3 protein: CASSDASAGPLHF; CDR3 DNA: TGTGCCAGCAGCGACGCTAGTGCGGGGCCCCTCCACTTT
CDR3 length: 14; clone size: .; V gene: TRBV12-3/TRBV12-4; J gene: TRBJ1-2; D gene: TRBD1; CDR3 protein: CASSLRDRLGGYTF; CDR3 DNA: TGTGCCAGCAGTCTTCGGGACAGGCTCGGCGGCTACACCTTC
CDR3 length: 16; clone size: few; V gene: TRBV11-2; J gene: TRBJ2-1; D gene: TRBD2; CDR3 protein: CASSLGGGLAYNEQFF; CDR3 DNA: TGTGCCAGCAGCTTAGGCGGGGGACTAGCCTACAATGAGCAGTTCTTC
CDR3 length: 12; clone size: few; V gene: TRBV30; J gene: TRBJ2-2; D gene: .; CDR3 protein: CAWSGDTGELFF; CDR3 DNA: TGTGCCTGGAGCGGGGACACCGGGGAGCTGTTTTTT
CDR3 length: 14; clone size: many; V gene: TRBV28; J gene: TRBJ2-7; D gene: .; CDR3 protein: CASSQIKGSYEQYF; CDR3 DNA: TGTGCCAGCAGCCAAATAAAGGGTTCCTACGAGCAGTACTTC
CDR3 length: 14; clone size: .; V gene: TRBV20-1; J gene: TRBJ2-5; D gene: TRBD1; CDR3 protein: CSASPGTEQETQYF; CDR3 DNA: TGCAGTGCTAGCCCCGGGACAGAGCAAGAGACCCAGTACTTC
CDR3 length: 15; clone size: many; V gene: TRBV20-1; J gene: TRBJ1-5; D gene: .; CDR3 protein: CSAHVSREVWQPQHF; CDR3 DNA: TGCAGTGCCCATGTTTCCAGGGAAGTTTGGCAGCCCCAGCATTTT
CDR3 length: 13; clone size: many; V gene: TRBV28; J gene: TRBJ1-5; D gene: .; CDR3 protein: CASSLTGNRPQHF; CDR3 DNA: TGTGCCAGCAGTTTAACAGGGAACCGGCCCCAGCATTTT
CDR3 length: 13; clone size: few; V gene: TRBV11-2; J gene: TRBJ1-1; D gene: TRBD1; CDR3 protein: CASSRGTATEAFF; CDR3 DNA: TGTGCCAGCAGCCGGGGGACAGCCACTGAAGCTTTCTTT
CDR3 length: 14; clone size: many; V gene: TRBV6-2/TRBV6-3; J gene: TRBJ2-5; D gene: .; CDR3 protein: CASSNRTLPETQYF; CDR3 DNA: TGTGCCAGCAGTAACCGGACCCTACCAGAGACCCAGTACTTC
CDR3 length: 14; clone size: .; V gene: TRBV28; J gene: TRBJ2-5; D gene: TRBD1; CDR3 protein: CASSGGTAPWTQYF; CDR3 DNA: TGTGCCAGCAGCGGTGGGACAGCCCCATGGACCCAGTACTTC
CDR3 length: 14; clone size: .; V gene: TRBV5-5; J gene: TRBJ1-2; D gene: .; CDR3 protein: CASSLEGMYYGYTF; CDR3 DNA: TGTGCCAGCAGCTTGGAGGGAATGTACTATGGCTACACCTTC
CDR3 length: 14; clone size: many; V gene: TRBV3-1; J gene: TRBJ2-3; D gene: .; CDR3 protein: CASSQGRVTDTQYF; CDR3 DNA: TGTGCCAGCAGCCAAGGACGGGTCACAGATACGCAGTATTTT
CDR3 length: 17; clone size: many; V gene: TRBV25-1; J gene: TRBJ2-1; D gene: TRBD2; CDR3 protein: CASIQARAGANYNEQFF; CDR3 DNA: TGTGCCAGCATCCAAGCAAGGGCGGGAGCCAACTACAATGAGCAGTTCTTC
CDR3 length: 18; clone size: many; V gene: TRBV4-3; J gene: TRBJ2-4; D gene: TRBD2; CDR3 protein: CASSFSLETSGRAEIQYF; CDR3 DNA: TGCGCCAGCAGCTTCTCTTTGGAGACTAGCGGGAGGGCCGAGATTCAGTACTTC
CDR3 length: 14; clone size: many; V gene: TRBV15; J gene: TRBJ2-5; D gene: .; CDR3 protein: CATSFGPTSWAQYF; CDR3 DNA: TGTGCCACCAGCTTCGGACCTACCTCGTGGGCCCAGTACTTC
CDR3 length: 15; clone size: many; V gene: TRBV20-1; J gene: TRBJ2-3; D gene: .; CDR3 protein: CSARDPRGDTDTQYF; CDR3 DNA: TGCAGTGCTAGAGATCCTAGGGGGGACACAGATACGCAGTATTTT
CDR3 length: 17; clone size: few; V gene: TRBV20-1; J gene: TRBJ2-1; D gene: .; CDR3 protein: CSARGQAGAAIYNEQFF; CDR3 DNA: TGCAGTGCTAGGGGACAGGCGGGAGCCGCGATCTACAATGAGCAGTTCTTC
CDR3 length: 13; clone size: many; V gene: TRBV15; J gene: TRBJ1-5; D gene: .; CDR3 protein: CATSSRVRWPQHF; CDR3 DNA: TGTGCCACCAGCAGTCGGGTCCGTTGGCCCCAGCATTTT
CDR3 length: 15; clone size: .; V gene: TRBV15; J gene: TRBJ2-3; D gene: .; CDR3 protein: CATSTRAGPTDTQYF; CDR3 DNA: TGTGCCACCAGCACCCGGGCAGGACCCACAGATACGCAGTATTTT
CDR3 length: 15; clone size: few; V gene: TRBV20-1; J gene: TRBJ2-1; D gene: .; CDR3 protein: CSARYPGSPYNEQFF; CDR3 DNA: TGCAGTGCTCGATACCCCGGGAGCCCCTACAATGAGCAGTTCTTC
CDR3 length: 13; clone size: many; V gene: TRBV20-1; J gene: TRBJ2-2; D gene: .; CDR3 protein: CSASSTVTGELFF; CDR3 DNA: TGCAGTGCATCCAGTACAGTCACCGGGGAGCTGTTTTTT
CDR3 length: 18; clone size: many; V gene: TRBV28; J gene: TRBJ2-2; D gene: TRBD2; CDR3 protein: CASSPGLASLDPTGELFF; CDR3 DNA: TGTGCCAGCAGTCCGGGACTAGCCAGTCTAGATCCTACCGGGGAGCTGTTTTTT
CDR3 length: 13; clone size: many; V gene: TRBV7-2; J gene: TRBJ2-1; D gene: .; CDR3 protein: CASSQIPYNEQFF; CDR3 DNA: TGTGCCAGCAGCCAGATTCCCTACAATGAGCAGTTCTTC
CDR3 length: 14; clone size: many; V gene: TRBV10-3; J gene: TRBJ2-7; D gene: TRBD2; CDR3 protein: CAIKTGTSAYEQYF; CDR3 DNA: TGTGCCATCAAAACCGGGACTAGCGCCTACGAGCAGTACTTC
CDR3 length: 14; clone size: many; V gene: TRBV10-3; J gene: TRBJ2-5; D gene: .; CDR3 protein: CAISEMRAQETQYF; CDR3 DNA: TGTGCCATCAGTGAGATGAGGGCCCAAGAGACCCAGTACTTC
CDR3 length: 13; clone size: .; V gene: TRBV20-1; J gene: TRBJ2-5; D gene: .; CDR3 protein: CSARVPGQETQYF; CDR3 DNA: TGCAGTGCTAGAGTTCCGGGCCAAGAGACCCAGTACTTC
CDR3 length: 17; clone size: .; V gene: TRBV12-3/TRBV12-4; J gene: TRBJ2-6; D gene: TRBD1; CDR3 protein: CASSTTGSGSGANVLTF; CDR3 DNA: TGTGCCAGCAGTACGACAGGGTCGGGCTCTGGGGCCAACGTCCTGACTTTC
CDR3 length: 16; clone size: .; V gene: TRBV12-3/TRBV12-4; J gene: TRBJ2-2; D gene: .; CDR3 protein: CASSLGRGPSTGELFF; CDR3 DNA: TGTGCCAGCAGTTTGGGCAGGGGCCCCAGCACCGGGGAGCTGTTTTTT
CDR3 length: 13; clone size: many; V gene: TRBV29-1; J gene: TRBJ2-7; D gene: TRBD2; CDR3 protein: CSVVRLADAEQYF; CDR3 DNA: TGCAGCGTTGTGAGGCTAGCGGACGCCGAGCAGTACTTC
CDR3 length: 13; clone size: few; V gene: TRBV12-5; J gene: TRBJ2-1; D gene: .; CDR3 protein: CASGSLTDNEQFF; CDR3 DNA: TGTGCTAGTGGTTCCCTTACAGACAATGAGCAGTTCTTC
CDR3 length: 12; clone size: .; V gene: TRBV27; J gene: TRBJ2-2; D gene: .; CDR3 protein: CASSSITGELFF; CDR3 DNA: TGTGCCAGCAGTAGCATTACCGGGGAGCTGTTTTTT
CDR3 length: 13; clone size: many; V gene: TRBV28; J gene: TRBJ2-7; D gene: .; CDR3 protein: CASSLIKPYEQYF; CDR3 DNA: TGTGCCAGCAGTTTAATTAAGCCCTACGAGCAGTACTTC
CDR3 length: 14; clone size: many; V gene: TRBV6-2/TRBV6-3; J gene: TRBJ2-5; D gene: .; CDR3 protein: CASSWVEGEETQYF; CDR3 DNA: TGTGCCAGCAGTTGGGTGGAGGGCGAAGAGACCCAGTACTTC
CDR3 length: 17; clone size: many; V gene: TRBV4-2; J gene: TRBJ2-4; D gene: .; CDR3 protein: CASSQDAASERVLIQYF; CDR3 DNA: TGTGCCAGCAGCCAAGATGCCGCTAGCGAAAGGGTACTCATTCAGTACTTC
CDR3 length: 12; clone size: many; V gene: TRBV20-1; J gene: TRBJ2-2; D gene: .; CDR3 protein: CSATQGTGELFF; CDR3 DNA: TGCAGTGCTACTCAGGGTACCGGGGAGCTGTTTTTT
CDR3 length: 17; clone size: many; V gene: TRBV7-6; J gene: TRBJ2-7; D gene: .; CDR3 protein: CASSLEFYRVESYEQYF; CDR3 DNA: TGTGCCAGCAGCTTAGAATTCTACAGGGTAGAATCCTACGAGCAGTACTTC
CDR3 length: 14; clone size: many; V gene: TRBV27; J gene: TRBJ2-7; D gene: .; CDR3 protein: CASGGRASSYEQYF; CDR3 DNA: TGTGCCAGCGGTGGCCGAGCATCATCGTACGAGCAGTACTTC
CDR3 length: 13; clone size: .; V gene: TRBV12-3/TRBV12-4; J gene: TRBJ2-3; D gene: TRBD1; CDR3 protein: CATQQGPTDTQYF; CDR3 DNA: TGTGCCACCCAACAGGGGCCCACAGATACGCAGTATTTT
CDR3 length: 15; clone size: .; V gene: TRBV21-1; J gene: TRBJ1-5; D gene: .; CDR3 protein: CASNQWRNSNQPQHF; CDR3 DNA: TGTGCCAGCAACCAGTGGAGGAATAGCAATCAGCCCCAGCATTTT
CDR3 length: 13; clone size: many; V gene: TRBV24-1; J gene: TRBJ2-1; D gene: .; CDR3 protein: CATSDPVVYEQFF; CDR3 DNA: TGTGCCACCAGTGATCCAGTTGTGTATGAGCAGTTCTTC